The 21 T cell receptor beta chains below all came from one sample that was sequenced in a study of patients and donors after allogeneic stem cell transplantation. TCRdb passed the RT-PCR reads through MiXCR, listing each CDR3 protein once. The sample includes about a million distinct CDR3 sequences, about a sixth seen only once; the top ten take roughly 6.4%. The sample consisted of blood, either unsorted or a sorted T cell fraction (not recorded which). These receptors were obtained from a human donor who was either an allogeneic HSCT recipient or a stem cell or donor lymphocyte infusion donor (not recorded which). It is not recorded whose cells these are; they may come from a transplant donor.

This chain links TRBV12-3 or TRBV12-4 with TRBJ1-2; D remains unclear. Trimming removed 5 bases at V and 1 base at J, with 14 bases between. CDR3 size: 15 residues. CDR3 protein: CASSPLARLNYGYTF. CDR3 DNA sequence: TGTGCCAGCAGTCCTCTAGCCCGTCTTAACTATGGCTACACCTTC.

The chain employs TRBV4-2 and TRBJ2-7, with 8 bases aligning to TRBD2. Germline CDR1 LGHNA, CDR2 YNFKEQ. This CDR3 has 16 residues. The ends lost 0 bases at V and 0 bases at J; junction bases unmatched: 4. Written as DNA, the CDR3 is TGTGCCAGCAGCCAAGACGGGGCGGGAGGCTCCTACGAGCAGTACTTC. The encoded protein is CASSQDGAGGSYEQYF.

This clonotype turned up a few times. V and J are TRBV5-6 and TRBJ2-1; D gene unclear. The length of the CDR3 is 15 residues. The V end lost 4 bases, the J end lost 8 bases, and 19 bases lay between the germline ends. Germline CDR1 is SGHDT and CDR2 is YYEEEE. Written as DNA, the CDR3 is TGTGCCAGCAGCCGGCCAAGCCCCTTCTCCTATGAGCAGTTCTTC. Its protein is CASSRPSPFSYEQFF.

V and J are TRBV10-3 and TRBJ2-1; tentatively, D is TRBD1 (6 bases). The V and J ends lost 2 bases and 3 bases respectively, with 11 bases between them. The CDR3 runs 15 residues. The germline CDR1 and CDR2 sequences are ENHRY and SYGVKD. Written as DNA, the CDR3 is TGTGCCATCAGTGAGGGACAGAGGAACTACAATGAGCAGTTCTTC. Amino acid sequence: CAISEGQRNYNEQFF.

The V call is TRBV5-1, the J call TRBJ2-7, with 7 bases fitting TRBD1. J was trimmed by 5 bases and V by 3 bases; bases with no gene match: 8. This CDR3 is 14 amino acids long. Germline-derived CDR1 and CDR2 are SGHRS and YFSETQ. The CDR3 here is CASSYSGGRDEQYF. The DNA of the CDR3 is TGCGCCAGCAGCTACTCAGGGGGTAGAGACGAGCAGTACTTC.

The V gene is TRBV20-1, the J gene TRBJ2-1, with a weak D call TRBD2 (6 bases). The germline V gene has CDR1 DFQATT and CDR2 SNEGSKA (reference sequence). The CDR3 loop spans 13 amino acids. The V end was cut by 3 bases, the J end by 5 bases, with 11 bases between. This CDR3 reads CSARASEDNEQFF. The CDR3 DNA sequence: TGCAGTGCTAGGGCTAGCGAGGACAATGAGCAGTTCTTC.

V gene TRBV6-2 or TRBV6-3 combines with J gene TRBJ2-4; D unclear. V lost 6 bases to trimming and J lost 12 bases, with 9 bases between them. This CDR3 comprises 10 residues. Germline CDR1 MNHEY, CDR2 SVGEGT. CDR3 in amino acids: CASSLTPQYF. The CDR3 DNA follows: TGTGCCAGCAGCCTGACACCTCAGTACTTC.

This clonotype came up a few times. The V gene is TRBV24-1, the J gene TRBJ2-3, with 7 bases fitting TRBD1. With 1 base clipped from V and 4 bases from J, the junction kept 7 bases outside the gene matches. Germline V gives CDR1 KGHDR, CDR2 SFDVKD. The CDR3 contains 16 residues. CDR3 protein: CATSDFGTVGADTQYF. The CDR3 DNA sequence: TGTGCCACCAGTGATTTCGGGACAGTCGGGGCAGATACGCAGTATTTT.

This clonotype was counted a few times. The J gene is TRBJ1-3, the V gene TRBV12-3 or TRBV12-4, with D hard to call. Between the trimmed V and J ends, which lost 6 bases and 0 bases, there was a span of 12 bases. This CDR3 has 15 residues. In DNA, the CDR3 is TGTGCCAGCAGCTATGACACTTTCTCTGGAAACACCATATATTTT. Protein: CASSYDTFSGNTIYF.

The chain has TRBV11-1 and TRBJ2-1; 8 bases align to TRBD2. The CDR3 is 15 residues long. Germline V gene lookup returns CDR1 SGHAT and CDR2 FQDESV (reference sequence). The V gene end was trimmed by 3 bases and the J gene end by 2 bases; junction bases not matched to a gene: 3. The DNA for the CDR3 is TGTGCCAGCAGCTTGGATAGCGGGACCTACAATGAGCAGTTCTTC. It specifies CASSLDSGTYNEQFF.

The V call is TRBV30, the J call TRBJ1-1; TRBD1 aligns across 8 bases. The CDR3 runs to 15 residues. Germline CDR1 reads GTSNPN; CDR2 reads SVGIG (reference sequence). The junction had 9 bases not matched to a gene; V was cut back by 5 bases and J by 1 base. The CDR3 DNA sequence: TGTGCCTGGGGGGCAGGGGGCGCGGGGAACACTGAAGCTTTCTTT. Its protein is CAWGAGGAGNTEAFF. The variable domain in full, with the rest retrieved from reference TRBV30 and TRBJ1-1, is SQTIHQWPATLVQPVGSPLSLECTVEGTSNPNLYWYRQAAGRGLQLLFYSVGIGQISSEVPQNLSASRPQDRQFILSSKKLLLSDSGFYLCAWGAGGAGNTEAFFGQGTRLTVV.

This CDR3 reads CASSLDHSSYNEQFF. CDR3 DNA: TGTGCCAGCAGCTTGGACCACAGCTCCTACAATGAGCAGTTCTTC. This chain links TRBV5-6 with TRBJ2-1; D is ambiguous. Germline assignment: CDR1 SGHDT and CDR2 YYEEEE. CDR3 size: 15 residues. V was cut by 0 bases and J by 0 bases, with 7 bases left in between.

This clonotype appeared once. This chain links TRBV5-6 with TRBJ1-2; D remains unclear. With 6 bases removed from V and 0 bases from J, the gap between germline ends came to 15 bases. CDR3 size: 15 residues. CDR1 and CDR2 (germline): SGHDT, YYEEEE. The CDR3: CASKLRRLSNYGYTF. CDR3 coding DNA: TGTGCCAGCAAGCTTCGGCGGCTCTCTAACTATGGCTACACCTTC. The whole variable domain, remainder taken from reference TRBV5-6 and TRBJ1-2, is DAGVTQSPTHLIKTRGQQVTLRCSPKSGHDTVSWYQQALGQGPQFIFQYYEEEERQRGNFPDRFSGHQFPNYSSELNVNALLLGDSALYLCASKLRRLSNYGYTFGSGTRLTVV.

The rearrangement uses TRBV5-8 and TRBJ1-3; D unclear. Germline V gene data show CDR1 as SGHTS and CDR2 as YDEGEE. CDR3 length equals 15 residues. V shed 2 bases and J shed 1 base, with 10 bases lying between them. The CDR3 DNA is TGTGCCAGCAGCTTACAACAGTGGTCTGGAAACACCATATATTTT. It yields the protein CASSLQQWSGNTIYF. The full variable domain, rest sourced from reference TRBV5-8 and TRBJ1-3, is EAGVTQSPTHLIKTRGQQATLRCSPISGHTSVYWYQQALGLGLQFLLWYDEGEERNRGNFPPRFSGRQFPNYSSELNVNALELEDSALYLCASSLQQWSGNTIYFGEGSWLTVV.

This clonotype was observed a few times. This sequence joins TRBV5-1 and TRBJ2-5, with D maybe TRBD1 (5 bases). The germline V and J ends were trimmed by 2 bases and 5 bases, with 10 bases remaining between them. Germline values: CDR1 SGHRS, CDR2 YFSETQ. CDR3 size: 13 residues. The CDR3: CASSFDSLETQYF. The CDR3, as DNA: TGCGCCAGCAGCTTCGACAGTCTGGAGACCCAGTACTTC. Supplemented by reference TRBV5-1 and TRBJ2-5, the full variable domain reads KAGVTQTPRYLIKTRGQQVTLSCSPISGHRSVSWYQQTPGQGLQFLFEYFSETQRNKGNFPGRFSGRQFSNSRSEMNVSTLELGDSALYLCASSFDSLETQYFGPGTRLLVL.

Only a few counts were recorded for this clonotype. The chain combines TRBV24-1 with TRBJ2-1; 10 bases align to TRBD2. V lost 3 bases to trimming and J lost 4 bases; unmatched junction nucleotides: 5. The CDR3 is 16 amino acids. CDR1 and CDR2 from the germline V gene are KGHDR and SFDVKD. The CDR3 reads CATSDPSSGGYNEQFF. The CDR3 DNA sequence: TGTGCCACCAGTGATCCCTCTAGCGGGGGATACAATGAGCAGTTCTTC.

The rearrangement uses TRBV28 and TRBJ1-3, with D hard to call. CDR3 length: 16 residues. CDR1 is MDHEN, CDR2 SYDVKM, per germline. V was pared by 5 bases and J by 0 bases, with 14 bases between. Here the CDR3 reads CASSPTGSPSGNTIYF. CDR3 sequence (DNA): TGTGCCAGCAGTCCAACCGGGAGCCCCTCTGGAAACACCATATATTTT.

Only a few counts were recorded for this clonotype. This chain joins TRBV7-2 and TRBJ1-1; a possible D gene is TRBD1 (5 bases). Germline CDR1 is SGHTA and CDR2 is FQGNSA. The CDR3 spans 16 residues. V lost 5 bases to trimming and J lost 1 base, with 17 bases between them. The CDR3 sequence is CASSPFRRGSNTEAFF. As DNA, the CDR3 is TGTGCCAGCAGCCCTTTTCGTAGGGGATCGAACACTGAAGCTTTCTTT.

V is TRBV7-9 and J is TRBJ1-2; possible D gene TRBD1, 5 bases. In germline, CDR1 is SEHNR, CDR2 FQNEAQ (reference sequence). V lost 1 base and J lost 4, with 16 bases in between. The CDR3 runs 16 residues. The chain's CDR3 is CASSLGGTEEVYGYTF. For the CDR3, the DNA is TGTGCCAGCAGCTTAGGAGGGACGGAAGAAGTCTATGGCTACACCTTC.

This clonotype has just a few counts. The rearrangement uses TRBV21-1 and TRBJ1-6. TRBV21-1 is shown as a pseudogene. This CDR3 has 18 residues. The CDR3 DNA is TGTGCCAGCAGCGCAAAGCTAGGGAAAGGCTCCTATAATTCACCCCTCCACTTT. It specifies CASSAKLGKGSYNSPLHF.

The chain employs TRBV15 and TRBJ1-4, with 7 bases that match TRBD1. Germline V gives CDR1 LNHNV, CDR2 YYDKDF (reference sequence). Germline trimming cut 1 base from V and 3 bases from J; bases unmatched to any gene: 11. The CDR3 runs to 18 residues. CDR3 nucleotide sequence: TGTGCCACCAGCAGAGGGGGGACAGCTTCCTTAGCTAATGAAAAACTGTTTTTT. It yields the protein CATSRGGTASLANEKLFF.